This T cell receptor (beta chain) was observed in a study of regulatory T cells in long-lasting Graves disease. This clonotype was seen at least ten times. Time point indicated: persistent/refractory GD, antithyroid drugs over 5 years with positive TRAb. PBMC-extracted RNA yielded the TCR library. Patients hailed from an endocrinology department in Xi'an, China. Assembly of TCR beta libraries relied on iRepertoire HTBI primers together with Arm-PCR of CDR3 regions. TCRdb reprocessed the multiplex PCR reads with MiXCR, giving one entry per CDR3 protein. The data contain 350,000 to 450,000 distinct CDR3 sequences, approximately 22% of them singletons. The starting material was peripheral blood mononuclear cells (PBMCs), obtained when the disease was refractory, from a patient treated with antithyroid drugs. The origin of this receptor is a female donor with Graves disease.

CDR3 protein: CAISMEDSNGYTF. Written as DNA, the CDR3 is TGTGCCATCAGCATGGAGGACAGTAACGGCTACACCTTC. V gene TRBV10-3 combines with J gene TRBJ1-2, with TRBD1 as a possible D gene (6 bases). V was shortened by 6 bases and J by 8 bases, with 16 bases between the two germline ends. In germline, CDR1 is ENHRY, CDR2 SYGVKD. This CDR3 is 13 amino acids long.